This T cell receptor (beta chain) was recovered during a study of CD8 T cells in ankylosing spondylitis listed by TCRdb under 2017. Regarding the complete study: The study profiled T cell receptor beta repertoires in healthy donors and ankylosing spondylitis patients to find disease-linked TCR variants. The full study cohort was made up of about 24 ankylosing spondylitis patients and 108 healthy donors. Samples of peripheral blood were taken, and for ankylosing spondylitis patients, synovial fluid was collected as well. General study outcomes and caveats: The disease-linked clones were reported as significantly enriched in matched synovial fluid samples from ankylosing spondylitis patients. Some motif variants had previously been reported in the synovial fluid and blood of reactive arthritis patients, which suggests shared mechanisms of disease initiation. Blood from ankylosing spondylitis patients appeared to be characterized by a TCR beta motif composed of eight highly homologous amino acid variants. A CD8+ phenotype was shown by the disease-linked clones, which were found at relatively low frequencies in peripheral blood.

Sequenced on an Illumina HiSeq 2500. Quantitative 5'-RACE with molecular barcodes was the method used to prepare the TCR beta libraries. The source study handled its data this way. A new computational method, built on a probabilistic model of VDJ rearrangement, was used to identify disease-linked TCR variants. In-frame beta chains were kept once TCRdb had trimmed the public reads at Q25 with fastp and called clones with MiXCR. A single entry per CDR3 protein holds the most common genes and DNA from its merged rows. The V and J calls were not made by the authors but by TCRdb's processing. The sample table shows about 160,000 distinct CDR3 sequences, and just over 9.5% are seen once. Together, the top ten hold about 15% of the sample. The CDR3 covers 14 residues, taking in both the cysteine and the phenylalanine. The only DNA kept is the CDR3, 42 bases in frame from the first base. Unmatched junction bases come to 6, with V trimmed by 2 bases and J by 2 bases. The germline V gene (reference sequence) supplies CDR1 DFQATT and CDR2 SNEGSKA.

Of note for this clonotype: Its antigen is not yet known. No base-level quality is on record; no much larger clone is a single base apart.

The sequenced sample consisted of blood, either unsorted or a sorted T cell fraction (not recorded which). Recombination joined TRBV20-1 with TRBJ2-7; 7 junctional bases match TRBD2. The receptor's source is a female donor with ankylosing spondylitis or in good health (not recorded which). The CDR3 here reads CSARWGTTTYEQYF. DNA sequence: TGCAGTGCTAGATGGGGGACTACCACCTACGAGCAGTACTTC.